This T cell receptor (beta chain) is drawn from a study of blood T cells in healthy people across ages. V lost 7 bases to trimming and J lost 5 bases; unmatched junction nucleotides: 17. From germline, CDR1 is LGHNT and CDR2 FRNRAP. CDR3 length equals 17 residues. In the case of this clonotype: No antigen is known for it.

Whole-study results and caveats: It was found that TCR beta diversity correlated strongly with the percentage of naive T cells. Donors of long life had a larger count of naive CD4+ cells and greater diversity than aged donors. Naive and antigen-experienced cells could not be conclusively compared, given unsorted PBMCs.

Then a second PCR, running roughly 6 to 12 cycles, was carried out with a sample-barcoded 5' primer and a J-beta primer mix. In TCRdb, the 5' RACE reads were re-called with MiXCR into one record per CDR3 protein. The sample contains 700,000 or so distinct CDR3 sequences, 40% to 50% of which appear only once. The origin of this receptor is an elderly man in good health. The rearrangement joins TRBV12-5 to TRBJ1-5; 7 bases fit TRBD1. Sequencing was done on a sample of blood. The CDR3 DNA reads TGTGCTAGTGTGTCCGGAACAGGGGCGACGAGCTATCAGCCCCAGCATTTT. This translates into CASVSGTGATSYQPQHF.